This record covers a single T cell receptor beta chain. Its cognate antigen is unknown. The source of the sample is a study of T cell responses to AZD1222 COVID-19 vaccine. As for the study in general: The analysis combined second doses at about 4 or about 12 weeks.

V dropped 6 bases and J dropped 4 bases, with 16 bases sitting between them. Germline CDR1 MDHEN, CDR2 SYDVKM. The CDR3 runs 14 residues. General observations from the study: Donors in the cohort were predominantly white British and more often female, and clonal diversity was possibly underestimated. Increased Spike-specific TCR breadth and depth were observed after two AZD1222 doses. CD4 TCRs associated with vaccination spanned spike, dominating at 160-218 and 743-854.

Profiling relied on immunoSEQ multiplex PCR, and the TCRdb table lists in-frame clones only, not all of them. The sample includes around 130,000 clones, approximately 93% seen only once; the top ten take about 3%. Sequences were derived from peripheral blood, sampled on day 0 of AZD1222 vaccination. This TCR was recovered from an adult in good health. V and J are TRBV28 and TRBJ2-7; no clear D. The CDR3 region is CASSTPAGRYEQYF. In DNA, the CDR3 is TGTGCCAGCAGCACCCCGGCAGGACGTTACGAGCAGTACTTC.